This passage covers 7 T cell receptor beta chains from one sample sequenced in a study of Ad26.COV2.S vaccination and SARS-CoV-2 variants. Treatment noted: roughly 20 received Ad26.COV2.S at low or high dose, single or two shots; about 5 received placebo; per-sample allocation not given. Samples analyzed were those drawn on day 63 after the first vaccine or placebo injection. Assay used: immunoSEQ multiplex PCR; TCRdb lists only in-frame clones, some missing. The data hold under 400,000 clones, with about nine tenths observed a single time. This specimen consisted of peripheral blood, obtained in a trial of Ad26.COV2.S vaccine versus placebo. The source of these receptors is a person between 18 and 59 years old who received the Ad26.COV2.S COVID-19 vaccine or a placebo.

The gene calls are TRBV18 and TRBJ1-6; tentative D call: TRBD1 (5 bases). Looked up from germline, CDR1 is KGHSH and CDR2 is LQKENI. Trimming stripped 3 bases from V and 10 bases from J, with 16 bases between. The CDR3 is made up of 15 amino acids. The CDR3 coding sequence is TGTGCCAGCTCACCGGGGACGCTCGGGAGGTCACCCCTCCACTTT. This sequence encodes CASSPGTLGRSPLHF.

This clone was seen a single time. The CDR3 loop is CASLSRTGAYEQYF. As DNA, the CDR3 is TGTGCCAGCCTATCGAGGACAGGGGCCTACGAGCAGTACTTC. The rearrangement joins TRBV27 to TRBJ2-7, with TRBD1 matching 9 bases. CDR1 is MNHEY and CDR2 is SMNVEV in the germline V gene (reference sequence). The CDR3 extends over 14 amino acids. The V segment lost 8 bases and the J segment 2 bases; nucleotides outside the gene matches: 7.

The rearrangement uses TRBV6-6 and TRBJ1-2; D is possibly TRBD1 (5 bases). Trimming took 0 bases from V and 6 from J, leaving 17 bases between them. Germline lookup yields CDR1 MNHNY and CDR2 SVGAGI (reference sequence). The CDR3 extends over 16 amino acids. The DNA of the CDR3 is TGTGCCAGCAGTTACTCGCAGGGAGGTATGTTGGATGGCTACACCTTC. Encoded protein: CASSYSQGGMLDGYTF.

The chain has TRBV3-1 (or the pseudogene TRBV3-2) and TRBJ1-2, with 12 bases aligning to TRBD1. Germline CDR1 and CDR2: LGHDT and YNNKEL (reference sequence). This CDR3 is 17 amino acids long. J gave up 4 bases and V 1 base, and 7 bases lay outside the gene matches. The chain's CDR3 is CASSQGVGQGAFYGYTF. In nucleotides, the CDR3 is TGTGCCAGCAGCCAAGGAGTGGGACAGGGGGCGTTCTATGGCTACACCTTC.

The rearrangement links TRBV10-3 to TRBJ2-2; TRBD1 aligns across 8 bases. Germline values: CDR1 ENHRY, CDR2 SYGVKD. The trim removed 2 bases at V and 6 bases at J, leaving 5 bases unmatched. This CDR3 has 15 amino acids. Here the CDR3 DNA reads TGTGCCATCAGTGAGAATCAGGGGGCCTCCGGGGAGCTGTTTTTT. Its protein is CAISENQGASGELFF.

The chain uses TRBV4-2 and TRBJ2-3; TRBD1 matches 8 bases. The CDR3 has 18 residues. CDR1 and CDR2 (germline): LGHNA, YNFKEQ. V trimming: 2 bases; J trimming: 1 base; junction bases outside the gene matches: 11. The CDR3 nucleotides read TGTGCCAGCAGCCAAACAATGACAGGGGCCGGGGGCACAGATACGCAGTATTTT. This sequence encodes CASSQTMTGAGGTDTQYF.

The genes are TRBV11-3 and TRBJ2-1; 7 nucleotides line up with TRBD2. With V trimmed by 5 bases and J by 8 bases, 9 bases remained unmatched. CDR1 and CDR2 from the germline V gene are SGHNT and YENEEA. CDR3 length: 14 residues. Written as DNA, the CDR3 is TGTGCCAGCAGCGGCGGGGAGGGGAATGATGAGCAGTTCTTC. It is translated as CASSGGEGNDEQFF.